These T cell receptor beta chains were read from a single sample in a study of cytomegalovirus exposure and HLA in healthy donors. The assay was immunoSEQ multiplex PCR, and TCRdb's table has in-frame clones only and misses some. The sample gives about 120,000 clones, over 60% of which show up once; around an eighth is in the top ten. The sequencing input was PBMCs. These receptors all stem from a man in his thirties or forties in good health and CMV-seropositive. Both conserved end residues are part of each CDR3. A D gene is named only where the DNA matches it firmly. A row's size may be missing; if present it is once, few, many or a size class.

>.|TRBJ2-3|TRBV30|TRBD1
CAWSVGGSQDTQYF
TGTGCCTGGAGTGTAGGGGGCAGCCAAGATACGCAGTATTTT
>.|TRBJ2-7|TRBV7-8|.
CASSAGLNYEQYF
TGTGCCAGCAGCGCGGGACTTAACTACGAGCAGTACTTC
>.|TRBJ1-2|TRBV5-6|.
CASSLWAEGYTF
TGTGCCAGCAGCTTGTGGGCTGAGGGCTACACCTTC
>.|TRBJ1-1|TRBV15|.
CATSGGRGTEAFF
TGTGCCACCAGCGGGGGGAGGGGAACTGAAGCTTTCTTT
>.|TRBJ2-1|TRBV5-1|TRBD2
CASSSAASGGAGEQFF
TGCGCCAGCAGCTCGGCGGCTAGCGGGGGGGCCGGGGAGCAGTTCTTC
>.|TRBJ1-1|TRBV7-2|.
CASSSGMNTEAFF
TGTGCCTCTTCTTCGGGGATGAACACTGAAGCTTTCTTT
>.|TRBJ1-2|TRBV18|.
CASSPQGRNGYTF
TGTGCCAGCTCACCACAGGGGAGGAATGGCTACACCTTC
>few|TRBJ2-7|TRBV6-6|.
CASSSAESYEQYF
TGTGCCAGCAGTTCGGCGGAGTCCTACGAGCAGTACTTC
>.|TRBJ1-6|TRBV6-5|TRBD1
CASSYGTGNNSPLHF
TGTGCCAGCAGTTACGGGACAGGGAATAATTCACCCCTCCACTTT
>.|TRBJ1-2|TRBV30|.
CAWSDTANYGYTF
TGTGCCTGGAGCGACACGGCCAACTATGGCTACACCTTC
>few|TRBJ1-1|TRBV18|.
CASSYMTQEATEAFF
TGTGCCAGCTCATACATGACTCAGGAGGCTACTGAAGCTTTCTTT
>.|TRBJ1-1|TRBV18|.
CASSPAQSNTEAFF
TGTGCCAGCTCACCAGCACAGTCGAACACTGAAGCTTTCTTT
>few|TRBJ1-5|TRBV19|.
CASIPRGNNQPQHF
TGTGCCAGCATCCCGAGAGGGAACAATCAGCCCCAGCATTTT
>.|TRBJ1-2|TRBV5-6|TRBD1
CASSLTGASGGYTF
TGTGCCAGCAGCTTGACAGGGGCCTCTGGGGGCTACACCTTC
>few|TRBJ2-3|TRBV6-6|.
CASRDPRSSTDTQYF
TGTGCCAGCAGAGACCCTAGGTCTAGCACAGATACGCAGTATTTT
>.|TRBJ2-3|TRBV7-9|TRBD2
CASRRTSGAGDTQYF
TGTGCCAGCCGACGGACTAGCGGGGCCGGAGATACGCAGTATTTT
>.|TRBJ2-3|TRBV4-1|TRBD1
CASSQDGTGGIADTQYF
TGCGCCAGCAGCCAAGACGGAACAGGGGGCATCGCAGATACGCAGTATTTT
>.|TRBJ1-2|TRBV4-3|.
CASSQAGRMVSYTF
TGCGCCAGCAGCCAAGCCGGGAGGATGGTGAGCTACACCTTC
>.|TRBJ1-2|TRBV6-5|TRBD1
CASSPRTGQGYTF
TGTGCCAGCAGCCCCCGGACAGGGCAAGGCTACACCTTC
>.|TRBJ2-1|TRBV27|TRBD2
CASSPGTSGHNEQFF
TGTGCCAGCAGTCCCGGGACTAGCGGACACAATGAGCAGTTCTTC
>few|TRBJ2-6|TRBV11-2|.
CASSYTGLGANVLTF
TGTGCCAGCAGCTACACAGGGTTAGGGGCCAACGTCCTGACTTTC
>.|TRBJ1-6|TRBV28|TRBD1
CASSSAAGGSSYNSPLHF
TGTGCCAGCAGTTCGGCAGCAGGGGGGAGCTCCTATAATTCACCCCTCCACTTT
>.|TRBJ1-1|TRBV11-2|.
CASSSLPRGRLWTEAFF
TGTGCCAGCAGCTCCCTACCGCGGGGGCGCTTATGGACTGAAGCTTTCTTT
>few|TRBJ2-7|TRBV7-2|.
CASSTYQGTDEQYF
TGTGCCAGCAGCACCTATCAGGGAACTGACGAGCAGTACTTC
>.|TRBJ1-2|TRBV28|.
CASKLGQTGNYGYTF
TGTGCCAGCAAACTAGGACAGACCGGCAACTATGGCTACACCTTC
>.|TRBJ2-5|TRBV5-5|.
CASSPFDSQETQYF
TGTGCCAGCAGCCCGTTTGACAGCCAAGAGACCCAGTACTTC
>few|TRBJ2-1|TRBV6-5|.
CAISDQTSNEQFF
TGTGCCATCAGTGACCAAACTAGCAATGAGCAGTTCTTC
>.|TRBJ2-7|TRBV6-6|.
CASSYVSSYEQYF
TGTGCCAGCAGTTACGTTAGCTCCTACGAGCAGTACTTC
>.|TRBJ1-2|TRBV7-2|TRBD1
CASSLQQGDKTKGYTF
TGTGCCAGCAGCTTACAACAGGGGGATAAGACCAAGGGCTACACCTTC
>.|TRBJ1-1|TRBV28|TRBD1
CASRTGQGAPAEAFF
TGTGCCTCACGGACTGGACAGGGGGCTCCGGCTGAAGCTTTCTTT
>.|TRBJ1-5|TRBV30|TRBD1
CAWTQGQGDQPQHF
TGTGCCTGGACCCAGGGACAGGGGGATCAGCCCCAGCATTTT
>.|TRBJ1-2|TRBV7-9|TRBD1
CASSSGTGTYGYTF
TGTGCCAGCAGCTCCGGGACAGGGACCTATGGCTACACCTTC
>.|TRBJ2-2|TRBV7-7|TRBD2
CASSSPAGGTNTGELFF
TGTGCCAGCAGCTCGCCAGCGGGGGGAACGAACACCGGGGAGCTGTTTTTT
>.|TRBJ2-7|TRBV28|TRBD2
CASSLAAGGRFYEQYF
TGTGCCAGCAGTTTAGCGGCGGGAGGGAGGTTTTACGAGCAGTACTTC
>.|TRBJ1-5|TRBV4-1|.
CASSQSTRGNQPQHF
TGCGCCAGCAGCCAGTCCACAAGGGGGAATCAGCCCCAGCATTTT
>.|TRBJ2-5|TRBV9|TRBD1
CASSDEGQKETQYF
TGTGCCAGCAGCGACGAGGGACAGAAAGAGACCCAGTACTTC
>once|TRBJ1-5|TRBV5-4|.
CASSSPRGPQHF
TGTGCCAGCAGTTCACCGCGGGGCCCCCAGCATTTT
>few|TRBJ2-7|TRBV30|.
CAWSVRGYEQYF
TGTGCCTGGAGTGTACGAGGGTACGAGCAGTACTTC
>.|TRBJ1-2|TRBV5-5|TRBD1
CASSFGTGNNYGYTF
TGTGCCAGCAGCTTCGGGACAGGGAATAACTATGGCTACACCTTC
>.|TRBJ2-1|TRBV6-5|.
CASSYPEQNEQFF
TGTGCCAGCAGTTACCCAGAACAGAATGAGCAGTTCTTC
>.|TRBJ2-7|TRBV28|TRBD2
CASSFGGGTYEQYF
TGTGCCAGCAGTTTCGGGGGGGGAACCTACGAGCAGTACTTC
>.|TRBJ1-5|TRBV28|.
CASSPRTTNQPQHF
TGTGCCAGCAGTCCCCGGACAACTAATCAGCCCCAGCATTTT
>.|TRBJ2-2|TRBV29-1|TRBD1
CSAPGQGAGELFF
TGCAGCGCTCCGGGACAGGGGGCGGGGGAGCTGTTTTTT
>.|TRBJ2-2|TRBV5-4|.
CASSLTPGELFF
TGTGCCAGCAGCCTGACACCCGGGGAGCTGTTTTTT
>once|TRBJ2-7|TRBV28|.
CASSSQSSYEQYF
TGTGCCAGCAGTTCACAGAGCTCCTACGAGCAGTACTTC